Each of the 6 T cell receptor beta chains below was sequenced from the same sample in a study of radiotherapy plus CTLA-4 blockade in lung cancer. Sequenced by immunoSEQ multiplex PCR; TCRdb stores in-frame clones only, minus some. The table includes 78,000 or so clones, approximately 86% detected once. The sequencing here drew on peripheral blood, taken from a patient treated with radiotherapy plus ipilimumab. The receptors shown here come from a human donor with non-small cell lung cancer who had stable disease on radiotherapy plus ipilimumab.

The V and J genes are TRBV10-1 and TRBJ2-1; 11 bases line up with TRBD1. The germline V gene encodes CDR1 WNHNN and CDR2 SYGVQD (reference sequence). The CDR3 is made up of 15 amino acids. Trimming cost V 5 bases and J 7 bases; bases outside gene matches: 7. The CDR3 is CASSPRTGGMNEQFF. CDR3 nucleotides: TGCGCCAGCAGTCCTCGGACAGGGGGCATGAATGAGCAGTTCTTC.

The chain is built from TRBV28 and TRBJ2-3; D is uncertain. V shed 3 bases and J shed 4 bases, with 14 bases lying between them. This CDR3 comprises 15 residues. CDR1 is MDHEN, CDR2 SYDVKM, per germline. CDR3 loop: CASSLGNPLADTQYF. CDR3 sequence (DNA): TGTGCCAGCAGTTTGGGGAACCCCCTGGCAGATACGCAGTATTTT.

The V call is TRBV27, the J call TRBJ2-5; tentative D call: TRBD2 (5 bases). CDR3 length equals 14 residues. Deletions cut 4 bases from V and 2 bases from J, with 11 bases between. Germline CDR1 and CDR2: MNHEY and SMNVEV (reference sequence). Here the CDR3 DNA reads TGTGCCAGCAGTTCGGGGTGGGGTCAAGAGACCCAGTACTTC. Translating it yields CASSSGWGQETQYF.

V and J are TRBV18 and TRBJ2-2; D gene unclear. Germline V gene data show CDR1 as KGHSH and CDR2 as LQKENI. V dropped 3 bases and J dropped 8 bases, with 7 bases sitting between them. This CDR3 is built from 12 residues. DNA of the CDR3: TGTGCCAGCTCACCCCTCGGGGGGGAGCTGTTTTTT. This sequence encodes CASSPLGGELFF.

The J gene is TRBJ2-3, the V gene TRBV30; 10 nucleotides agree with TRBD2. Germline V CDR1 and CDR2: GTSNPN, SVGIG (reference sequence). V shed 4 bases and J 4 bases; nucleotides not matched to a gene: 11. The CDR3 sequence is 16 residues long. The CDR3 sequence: CAWTPTSGEMADTQYF. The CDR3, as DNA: TGTGCCTGGACCCCCACTAGCGGGGAGATGGCAGATACGCAGTATTTT.

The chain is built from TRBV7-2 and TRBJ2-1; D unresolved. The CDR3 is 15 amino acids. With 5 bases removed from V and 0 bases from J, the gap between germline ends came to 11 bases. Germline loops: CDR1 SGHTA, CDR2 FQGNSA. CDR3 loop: CASSPLDLSYNEQFF. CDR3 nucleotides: TGTGCCAGCAGCCCTCTAGACCTCTCCTACAATGAGCAGTTCTTC. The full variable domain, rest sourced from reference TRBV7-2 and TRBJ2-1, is GAGVSQSPSNKVTEKGKDVELRCDPISGHTALYWYRQSLGQGLEFLIYFQGNSAPDKSGLPSDRFSAERTGGSVSTLTIQRTQQEDSAVYLCASSPLDLSYNEQFFGPGTRLTVL.